These 22 T cell receptor beta chains were sequenced from one sample in a study of T cells in localized non-small cell lung cancer. Here immunoSEQ multiplex PCR was the method, and the copy in TCRdb shows in-frame clones only, minus some. The table has approximately 30,000 clones, 78% seen once; the top ten hold about 35%. The specimen was peripheral blood, collected before any cancer treatment. These receptors all come from a male donor older than 55 with stage II squamous cell lung carcinoma.

The chain uses TRBV19 and TRBJ2-7, with 7 bases matching TRBD2. Trimming at V came to 6 bases and at J to 2 bases, leaving 4 bases not matched to a gene. This CDR3 spans 13 amino acids. Germline V lookup: CDR1 LNHDA, CDR2 SQIVND (reference sequence). DNA for the CDR3: TGTGCCAGTAGGGCGGGACTAACCTACGAGCAGTACTTC. The encoded protein is CASRAGLTYEQYF.

This chain joins TRBV19 and TRBJ1-2; D is ambiguous. Trimming pared 10 bases from V and 4 bases from J, leaving 19 bases between. CDR3 length: 14 residues. Germline V gene data show CDR1 as LNHDA and CDR2 as SQIVND (reference sequence). In nucleotides, the CDR3 is TGTGCCACCCTTGCCACACAGACTTTCTATGGCTACACCTTC. It specifies CATLATQTFYGYTF.

This chain uses TRBV5-1 with TRBJ2-2, with 10 bases matching TRBD2. CDR3 length: 15 amino acids. The V gene end was trimmed by 2 bases and the J gene end by 5 bases; junction bases not matched to a gene: 3. Germline V gives CDR1 SGHRS, CDR2 YFSETQ. The CDR3: CASSLGTSATGELFF. CDR3 bases: TGCGCCAGCAGCTTAGGGACTAGCGCAACCGGGGAGCTGTTTTTT.

V gene TRBV21-1 combines with J gene TRBJ2-3; the table's D call TRBD2 went unverified against the DNA. TRBV21-1 is a recognized pseudogene. The CDR3 sequence is 11 residues long. The CDR3 loop reads CASSGRDTQYF. The CDR3 nucleotides are TGTGCCAGCAGCGGGAGAGATACGCAGTATTTT.

The chain employs TRBV6-1 and TRBJ2-3; the D call may be TRBD1 or TRBD2 (5 bases each). The CDR3 covers 12 residues. Trimming removed 8 bases at V and 4 bases at J, with 10 bases between. Looked up from germline, CDR1 is MNHNS and CDR2 is SASEGT. In DNA, the CDR3 is TGTGCCAGCGGGGGACGGCCAGATACGCAGTATTTT. Protein sequence: CASGGRPDTQYF.

The genes are TRBV6-1 and TRBJ1-2, with no clear D. V lost 1 base and J lost 4, with 16 bases in between. Germline-derived CDR1 and CDR2 are MNHNS and SASEGT. This CDR3 region has 16 residues. CDR3 DNA: TGTGCCAGCAGTGAAGGAGGGAGCCCAGGAGGCTATGGCTACACCTTC. This gives the protein CASSEGGSPGGYGYTF.

This clone is medium-sized (0.01 to 0.1%) by share. V usage is TRBV18 and J usage is TRBJ2-1; D might be TRBD1 (7 bases). Germline V lookup: CDR1 KGHSH, CDR2 LQKENI. V gave up 5 bases and J gave up 6 bases, with 17 bases separating them. CDR3 size: 15 residues. Written as DNA, the CDR3 is TGTGCCAGCTCAACGCAGGGGGGCGTTGGCAATGAGCAGTTCTTC. Encoded protein: CASSTQGGVGNEQFF.

The chain employs TRBV5-4 and TRBJ2-3; perhaps TRBD2 as D (6 bases). The CDR3 loop spans 14 amino acids. CDR1 and CDR2 from the germline V gene are SGHNT and YYREEE (reference sequence). V shed 4 bases and J shed 2 bases, with 11 bases lying between them. CDR3 sequence reads: CASSLAGLTDTQYF. In DNA, the CDR3 is TGTGCCAGCAGCCTTGCGGGGCTCACAGATACGCAGTATTTT.

This chain uses TRBV29-1 with TRBJ2-7, with no clear D. Germline CDR1 is SQVTM and CDR2 is ANQGSEA. The CDR3 totals 12 residues. V lost 4 bases and J 4 bases, leaving 11 bases between the germline ends. The CDR3 spells CSVAGGSYEQYF. DNA for the CDR3: TGCAGCGTTGCTGGCGGTTCTTACGAGCAGTACTTC.

V usage is TRBV2 and J usage is TRBJ2-2; D is tentatively TRBD1 or TRBD2 (6 bases each). Trimming removed 7 bases at V and 2 bases at J, with 11 bases between. CDR1 is SNHLY and CDR2 is FYNNEI in the germline V gene. The CDR3 is 14 residues long. CDR3: CASKTGANTGELFF. DNA for the CDR3: TGTGCCAGCAAGACGGGGGCCAACACCGGGGAGCTGTTTTTT.

The J gene is TRBJ2-1, the V gene TRBV6-6, with 11 bases matching TRBD2. The CDR3 is made up of 15 amino acids. Trimming took 7 bases from V and 1 from J; bases not matched to a gene: 3. Germline CDR1 and CDR2: MNHNY and SVGAGI (reference sequence). In DNA, the CDR3 is TGTGCCAGCACCTTAGCGGGAGGGTCCTACAATGAGCAGTTCTTC. This codes for CASTLAGGSYNEQFF.

This clone was detected a few times. The genes are TRBV5-1 and TRBJ2-7; D call uncertain. This CDR3 has 14 amino acids. V was pared by 0 bases and J by 0 bases, with 7 bases between. Germline-derived CDR1 and CDR2 are SGHRS and YFSETQ. The DNA of the CDR3 is TGCGCCAGCAGCTTGGCCGTCGGCTCCTACGAGCAGTACTTC. Protein sequence: CASSLAVGSYEQYF.

V gene TRBV30 combines with J gene TRBJ2-5; TRBD2 aligns across 7 bases. Losses at the gene ends were 3 bases for V and 0 bases for J; bases not matched to a gene: 1. The CDR3 covers 13 residues. In germline, CDR1 is GTSNPN, CDR2 SVGIG (reference sequence). CDR3: CAWSGGYQETQYF. Here the CDR3 DNA reads TGTGCCTGGAGCGGGGGGTACCAAGAGACCCAGTACTTC.

About this clone: Other DNA sequences in the sample encode the same CDR3. The chain employs TRBV28 and TRBJ2-5; D is unclear. Germline V lookup: CDR1 MDHEN, CDR2 SYDVKM. The CDR3 covers 14 residues. The V and J ends lost 1 base and 4 bases respectively, with 10 bases between them. The CDR3 DNA is TGTGCCAGCAGTTTATATCGGGCCAGAGAGACCCAGTACTTC. This codes for CASSLYRARETQYF.

The V and J genes are TRBV11-2 and TRBJ2-3; D is possibly TRBD2 (5 bases). CDR3 size: 15 residues. The V gene's germline CDR1 is SGHAT and CDR2 FQNNGV. The V end was cut by 4 bases, the J end by 5 bases, with 16 bases between. The CDR3 DNA follows: TGTGCCAGCAGCTCTAGCTCGCTAGATGGAGATACGCAGTATTTT. It codes for CASSSSSLDGDTQYF.

This sequence joins TRBV19 and TRBJ2-7; 10 nucleotides line up with TRBD1. The germline CDR1 and CDR2 sequences are LNHDA and SQIVND (reference sequence). This CDR3 has 16 amino acids. Trimming at V came to 4 bases and at J to 2 bases, leaving 8 bases not matched to a gene. The CDR3 reads CASSTADRGNPYEQYF. DNA for the CDR3: TGTGCCAGTAGTACCGCGGACAGGGGGAATCCCTACGAGCAGTACTTC. Drawing the rest from reference TRBV19 and TRBJ2-7, the complete variable domain is DGGITQSPKYLFRKEGQNVTLSCEQNLNHDAMYWYRQDPGQGLRLIYYSQIVNDFQKGDIAEGYSVSREKKESFPLTVTSAQKNPTAFYLCASSTADRGNPYEQYFGPGTRLTVT.

This clone was counted a few times. The chain uses TRBV28 and TRBJ1-1; the D is unclear. Trimming took 4 bases from V and 2 from J, leaving 8 bases between them. The CDR3 covers 13 residues. Germline CDR1 MDHEN, CDR2 SYDVKM. In DNA form, the CDR3 reads TGTGCCAGCAGTTGGACCTTAAACACTGAAGCTTTCTTT. Protein product: CASSWTLNTEAFF.

J is TRBJ2-1 and V is TRBV9, with D perhaps matching TRBD1 (9 bases). V was shortened by 0 bases and J by 9 bases, with 19 bases between the two germline ends. Germline V lookup: CDR1 SGDLS, CDR2 YYNGEE. CDR3 length equals 16 residues. The DNA of the CDR3 is TGTGCCAGCAGCGTAGAATGGCGGGAGGACAGGGGTGAGCAGTTCTTC. Translated, it gives CASSVEWREDRGEQFF.

V gene TRBV5-1 combines with J gene TRBJ2-7; D not certain. V was trimmed by 3 bases and J by 6 bases, leaving 13 bases between them. The CDR3 totals 13 residues. The V gene's germline CDR1 is SGHRS and CDR2 YFSETQ. The CDR3: CASSSILSSEQYF. The CDR3 coding sequence is TGCGCCAGCAGCTCCATACTAAGTAGCGAGCAGTACTTC.

Only one count was recorded for this clone. The rearrangement joins TRBV7-3 to TRBJ2-1, with 7 bases that match TRBD2. This CDR3 is 16 amino acids long. Per the germline V gene, CDR1 is SGHTA and CDR2 is FQGTGA. The V segment lost 0 bases and the J segment 0 bases; nucleotides outside the gene matches: 2. The CDR3 coding sequence is TGTGCCAGCAGCTTAACCGGCGGGAGCTCCTACAATGAGCAGTTCTTC. Its protein product is CASSLTGGSSYNEQFF.

The gene calls are TRBV11-3 and TRBJ2-5; no reliable D call. The germline gives CDR1 SGHNT, CDR2 YENEEA. Trimming pared 1 base from V and 2 bases from J, leaving 5 bases between. This CDR3 is 13 amino acids long. CDR3 DNA: TGTGCCAGCAGCTTAGTGGCTCAAGAGACCCAGTACTTC. Translated: CASSLVAQETQYF.

The chain recombines TRBV9 with TRBJ2-6, with D possibly matching TRBD1 (6 bases). The ends were cut back, 6 bases at V and 1 base at J, with 8 bases in the middle. The CDR3 is 14 residues long. Germline V gene sequence: CDR1 SGDLS, CDR2 YYNGEE. Here the CDR3 reads CASNTGSGANVLTF. The CDR3 DNA reads TGTGCCAGCAACACAGGGTCTGGGGCCAACGTCCTGACTTTC.